The next 3 T cell receptor beta chains were all read from a single sample in a study of blood T cell repertoires in COVID-19. Profiled with immunoSEQ multiplex PCR; TCRdb holds only in-frame clones, not every one. The data show roughly 220,000 clones, roughly nine tenths seen once. The sample comprised PBMCs or T cells enriched from blood (not recorded which). The receptor source for this set is a woman aged 18-30 years in a cohort exposed to, infected with or recovered from COVID-19 (not recorded which).

The rearrangement links TRBV19 to TRBJ2-5, with TRBD2 matching over 9 bases. Germline lookup yields CDR1 LNHDA and CDR2 SQIVND (reference sequence). CDR3 length: 18 residues. V trimming: 2 bases; J trimming: 2 bases; junction bases outside the gene matches: 12. The CDR3 sequence is CASSINGRASGDQETQYF. The CDR3 DNA follows: TGTGCCAGTAGTATAAATGGGCGGGCTAGCGGGGATCAAGAGACCCAGTACTTC.

The CDR3 loop reads CASSLDSFNEKLFF. DNA of the CDR3: TGTGCCAGCAGCCTGGACAGCTTTAATGAAAAACTGTTTTTT. The chain is built from TRBV19 and TRBJ1-4; maybe TRBD1 (6 bases). V was pared by 9 bases and J by 4 bases, with 15 bases between. This CDR3 has 14 amino acids. The germline V gene has CDR1 LNHDA and CDR2 SQIVND (reference sequence).

The gene calls are TRBV7-2 and TRBJ1-2; TRBD1 agrees at 9 bases. In germline, CDR1 is SGHTA, CDR2 FQGNSA. There are 17 residues in the CDR3. V dropped 2 bases and J dropped 7; count of bases not matched to a gene: 14. For the CDR3, the DNA is TGTGCCAGCAGCTTAAGTCTAACAGGGGGCGCCGCCGTTGGCTACACCTTC. Amino acids: CASSLSLTGGAAVGYTF. Full variable domain (outside the CDR3, taken from reference TRBV7-2 and TRBJ1-2): GAGVSQSPSNKVTEKGKDVELRCDPISGHTALYWYRQSLGQGLEFLIYFQGNSAPDKSGLPSDRFSAERTGGSVSTLTIQRTQQEDSAVYLCASSLSLTGGAAVGYTFGSGTRLTVV.